Described below is a single T cell receptor beta chain sequence and its context. The sample is drawn from a study of blood T cell repertoires in COVID-19. Study information: Sites in the United States, Italy and Spain provided acute and convalescent COVID-19 samples. The cDNA or gDNA used as material had been derived from T cells, B-cell-depleted T cells, or PBMCs.

Clones were read by immunoSEQ multiplex PCR, and TCRdb kept only the in-frame ones, dropping some. The sample yields 45,000 to 70,000 clones, about 86% seen once. The CDR3 totals 12 residues. Trimming removed 9 bases from V and 4 bases from J; junction bases left unmatched: 5. Germline CDR1 and CDR2: LNHDA and SQIVND (reference sequence). Material: peripheral blood. The chain is built from TRBV19 and TRBJ1-2, with 7 bases aligning to TRBD1. This clonotype was sampled from a woman in her sixties or seventies with COVID-19, enrolled during active disease. The CDR3 region is CASEGDSYGYTF. CDR3 DNA sequence: TGTGCCAGCGAAGGGGACAGCTATGGCTACACCTTC.